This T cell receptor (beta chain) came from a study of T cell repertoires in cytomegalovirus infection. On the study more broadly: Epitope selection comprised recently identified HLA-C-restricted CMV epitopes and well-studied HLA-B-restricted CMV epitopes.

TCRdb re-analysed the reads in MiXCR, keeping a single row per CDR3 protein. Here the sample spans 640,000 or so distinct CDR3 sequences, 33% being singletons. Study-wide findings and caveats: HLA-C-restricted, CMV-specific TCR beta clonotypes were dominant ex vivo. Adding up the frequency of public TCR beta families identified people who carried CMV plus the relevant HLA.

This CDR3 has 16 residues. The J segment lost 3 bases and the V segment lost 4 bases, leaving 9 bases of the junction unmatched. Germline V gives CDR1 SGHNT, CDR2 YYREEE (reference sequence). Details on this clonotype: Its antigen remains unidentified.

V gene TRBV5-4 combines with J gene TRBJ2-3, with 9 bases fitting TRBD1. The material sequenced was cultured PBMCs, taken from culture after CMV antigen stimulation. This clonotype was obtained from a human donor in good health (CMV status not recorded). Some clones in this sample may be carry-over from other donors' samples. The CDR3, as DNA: TGTGCCAGCAGCCCAAAGGACAGGGGAAATACAGATACGCAGTATTTT. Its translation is CASSPKDRGNTDTQYF.